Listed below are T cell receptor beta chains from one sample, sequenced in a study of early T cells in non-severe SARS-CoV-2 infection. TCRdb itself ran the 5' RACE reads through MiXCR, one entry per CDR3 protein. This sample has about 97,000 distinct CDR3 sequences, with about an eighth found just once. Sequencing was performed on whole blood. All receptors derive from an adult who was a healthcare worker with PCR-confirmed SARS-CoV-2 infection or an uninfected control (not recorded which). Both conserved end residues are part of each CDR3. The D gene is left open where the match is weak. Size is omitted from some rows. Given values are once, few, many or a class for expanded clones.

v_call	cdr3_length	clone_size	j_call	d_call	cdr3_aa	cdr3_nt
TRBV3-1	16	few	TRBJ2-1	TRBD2	CASSQDSTAGGGEQFF	TGTGCCAGCAGCCAAGATTCAACGGCGGGAGGAGGTGAGCAGTTCTTC
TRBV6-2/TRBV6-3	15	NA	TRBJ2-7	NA	CASSSPEALHYEQYF	TGTGCCAGCAGTTCCCCCGAAGCGCTCCACTACGAGCAGTACTTC
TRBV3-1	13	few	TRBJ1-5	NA	CASSQDTGQPQHF	TGTGCCAGCAGCCAAGATACAGGGCAGCCCCAGCATTTT
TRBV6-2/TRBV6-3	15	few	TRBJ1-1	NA	CASSYRQLLNTEAFF	TGTGCCAGCAGTTACAGACAGCTCCTGAACACTGAAGCTTTCTTT
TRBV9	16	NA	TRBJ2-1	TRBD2	CASSVEGTSRDNEQFF	TGTGCCAGCAGCGTAGAAGGGACTAGCAGGGACAATGAGCAGTTCTTC
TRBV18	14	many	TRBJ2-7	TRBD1	CASSGAGQGYEQYF	TGTGCCAGCTCAGGGGCGGGACAGGGCTACGAGCAGTACTTC
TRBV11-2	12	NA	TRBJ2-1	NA	CASSLVRYEQFF	TGTGCCAGCAGCTTAGTGCGTTATGAGCAGTTCTTC
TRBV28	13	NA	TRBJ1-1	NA	CASSFWGEKGAFF	TGTGCCAGCAGTTTTTGGGGGGAGAAGGGAGCTTTCTTT
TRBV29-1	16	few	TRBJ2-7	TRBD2	CSVGDATSESPYEQYF	TGCAGCGTTGGAGACGCGACTAGCGAGAGCCCCTACGAGCAGTACTTC
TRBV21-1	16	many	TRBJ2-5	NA	CASSNPMRRNQETQYF	TGTGCCAGCAGCAATCCGATGCGTCGGAACCAAGAGACCCAGTACTTC
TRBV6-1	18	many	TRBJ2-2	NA	CASSEALVGGANTGELFF	TGTGCCAGCAGTGAAGCGCTAGTGGGGGGAGCGAACACCGGGGAGCTGTTTTTT
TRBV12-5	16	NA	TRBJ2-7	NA	CASGGPRAEPNYEQYF	TGTGCTAGTGGCGGCCCCCGAGCGGAGCCAAACTACGAGCAGTACTTC
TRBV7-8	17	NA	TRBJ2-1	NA	CASSLDAGTPPTNEQFF	TGTGCCAGCAGCTTAGACGCCGGGACTCCCCCTACCAATGAGCAGTTCTTC
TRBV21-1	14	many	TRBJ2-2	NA	CASSKGQGAGELFF	TGTGCCAGCAGCAAGGGACAGGGGGCCGGGGAGCTGTTTTTT
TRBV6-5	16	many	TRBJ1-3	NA	CASTDGLGSPGNTIYF	TGTGCCAGCACCGACGGGCTGGGGTCTCCTGGAAACACCATATATTTT
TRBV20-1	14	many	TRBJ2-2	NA	CSASWGVGTGELFF	TGCAGTGCGAGCTGGGGCGTTGGGACCGGGGAGCTGTTTTTT
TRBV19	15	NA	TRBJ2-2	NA	CASSYAGSNTGELFF	TGTGCCAGTAGTTACGCGGGGTCGAACACCGGGGAGCTGTTTTTT
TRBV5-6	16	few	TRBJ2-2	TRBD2	CASTTLLAGDTGELFF	TGTGCCAGCACCACCCTACTAGCGGGGGACACCGGGGAGCTGTTTTTT
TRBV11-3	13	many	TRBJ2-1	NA	CASSSGMGDEQFF	TGTGCCAGCAGCTCAGGGATGGGCGATGAGCAGTTCTTC
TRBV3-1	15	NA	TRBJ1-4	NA	CANSPANRANEKLFF	TGTGCCAACAGCCCGGCTAACAGAGCTAATGAAAAACTGTTTTTT